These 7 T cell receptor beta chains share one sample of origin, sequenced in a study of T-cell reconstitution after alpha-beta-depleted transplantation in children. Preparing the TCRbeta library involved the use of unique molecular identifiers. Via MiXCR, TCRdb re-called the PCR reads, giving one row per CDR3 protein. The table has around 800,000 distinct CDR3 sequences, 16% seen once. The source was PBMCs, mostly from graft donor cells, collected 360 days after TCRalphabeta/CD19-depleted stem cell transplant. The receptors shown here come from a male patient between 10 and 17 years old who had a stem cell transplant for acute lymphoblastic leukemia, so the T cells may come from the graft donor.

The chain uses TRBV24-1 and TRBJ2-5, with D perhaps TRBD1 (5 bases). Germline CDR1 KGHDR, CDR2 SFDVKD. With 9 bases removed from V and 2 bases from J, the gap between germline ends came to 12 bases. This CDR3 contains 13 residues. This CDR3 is CATPRAQQETQYF. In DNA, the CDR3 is TGTGCCACCCCCAGGGCACAACAAGAGACCCAGTACTTC.

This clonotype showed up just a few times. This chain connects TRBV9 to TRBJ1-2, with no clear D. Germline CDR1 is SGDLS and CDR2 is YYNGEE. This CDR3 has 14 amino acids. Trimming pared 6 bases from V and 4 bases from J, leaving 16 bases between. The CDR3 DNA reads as TGTGCCAGCACTCTTCCCGGACGAGGCTATGGCTACACCTTC. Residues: CASTLPGRGYGYTF.

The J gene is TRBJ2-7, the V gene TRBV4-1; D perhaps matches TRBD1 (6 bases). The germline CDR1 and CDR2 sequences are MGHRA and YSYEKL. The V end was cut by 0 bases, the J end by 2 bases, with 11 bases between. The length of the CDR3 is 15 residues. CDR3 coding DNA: TGCGCCAGCAGCCAAGAATATCCAGGGGCCTACGAGCAGTACTTC. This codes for CASSQEYPGAYEQYF.

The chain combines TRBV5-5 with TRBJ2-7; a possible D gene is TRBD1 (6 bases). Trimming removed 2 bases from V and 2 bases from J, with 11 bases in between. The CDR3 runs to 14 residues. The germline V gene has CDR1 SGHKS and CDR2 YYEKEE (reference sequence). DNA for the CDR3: TGTGCCAGCAGCTTACAGGGTCTCCCCTACGAGCAGTACTTC. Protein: CASSLQGLPYEQYF.

The CDR3 region has the DNA TGTGCCAGCAGTTCACTAGGGGCCAAAAACATTCAGTACTTC. Protein: CASSSLGAKNIQYF. The chain couples TRBV6-5 to TRBJ2-4; a possible D gene is TRBD2 (5 bases). V lost 4 bases and J lost 1, with 8 bases in between. The germline gives CDR1 MNHEY, CDR2 SVGAGI. This CDR3 has 14 residues.

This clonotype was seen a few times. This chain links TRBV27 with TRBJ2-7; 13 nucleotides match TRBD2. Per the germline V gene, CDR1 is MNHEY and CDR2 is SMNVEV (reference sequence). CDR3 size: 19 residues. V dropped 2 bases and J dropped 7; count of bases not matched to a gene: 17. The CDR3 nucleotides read TGTGCCAGCAGTTTAATCCCCTTGGCTACTAGCGGGAGGGCCGGTGAGCAGTACTTC. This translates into CASSLIPLATSGRAGEQYF.

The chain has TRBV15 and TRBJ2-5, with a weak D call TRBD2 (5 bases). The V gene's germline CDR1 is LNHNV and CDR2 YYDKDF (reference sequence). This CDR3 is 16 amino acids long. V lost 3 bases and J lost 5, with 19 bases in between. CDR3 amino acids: CATSRTPAGIPETQYF. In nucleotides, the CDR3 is TGTGCCACCAGCAGGACCCCAGCCGGGATCCCGGAGACCCAGTACTTC. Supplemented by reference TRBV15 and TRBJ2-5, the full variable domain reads DAMVIQNPRYQVTQFGKPVTLSCSQTLNHNVMYWYQQKSSQAPKLLFHYYDKDFNNEADTPDNFQSRRPNTSFCFLDIRSPGLGDTAMYLCATSRTPAGIPETQYFGPGTRLLVL.